These 23 T cell receptor beta chains were all obtained from the same sample, sequenced in a study of response to subunit inactivated influenza vaccine. Using its own MiXCR run on the RT-PCR reads, TCRdb lists one record per CDR3 protein. The data contain hundreds of thousands of distinct CDR3 sequences, approximately 14% of them singletons. The sequencing here drew on PBMCs from blood, taken 14 to 15 days before vaccination. These receptors originate from a man in his forties or fifties who received an inactivated influenza vaccine.

The chain has TRBV19 and TRBJ2-7; perhaps TRBD2 as D (5 bases). Germline assignment: CDR1 LNHDA and CDR2 SQIVND (reference sequence). The CDR3 covers 14 residues. Trimming took 10 bases from V and 2 from J, leaving 18 bases between them. In nucleotides, the CDR3 is TGTGCCACTCGACGGACTCCGGGTCCCTACGAGCAGTACTTC. It translates to CATRRTPGPYEQYF.

This chain connects TRBV30 to TRBJ1-5, with D possibly TRBD1 on 5 matching bases. The CDR3 is made up of 13 amino acids. Germline assignment: CDR1 GTSNPN and CDR2 SVGIG (reference sequence). V lost 0 bases, J lost 5 bases, and 8 bases lay in between. The CDR3 DNA is TGTGCCTGGAGTGTATGGGGGGATCAGCCCCAGCATTTT. Translation: CAWSVWGDQPQHF.

This clonotype was seen at least ten times. The V gene is TRBV29-1, the J gene TRBJ1-1; a weak D match, TRBD1 (6 bases). The CDR3 extends over 13 amino acids. Looked up from germline, CDR1 is SQVTM and CDR2 is ANQGSEA. Trimming shortened V by 6 bases and J by 0 bases, and 11 bases separated the two germline ends. The CDR3 region has the DNA TGCAGCGTGTCCGGGACAATGAACACTGAAGCTTTCTTT. The encoded protein is CSVSGTMNTEAFF. Full variable domain (rest looked up from reference TRBV29-1 and TRBJ1-1): SAVISQKPSRDICQRGTSLTIQCQVDSQVTMMFWYRQQPGQSLTLIATANQGSEATYESGFVIDKFPISRPNLTFSTLTVSNMSPEDSSIYLCSVSGTMNTEAFFGQGTRLTVV.

This clonotype was picked up many times. The chain links TRBV12-3 or TRBV12-4 to TRBJ2-5; tentative D call: TRBD1 (6 bases). V shed 1 base and J shed 11 bases, with 11 bases lying between them. The CDR3 extends over 12 amino acids. In DNA, the CDR3 is TGTGCCAGCAGTTTAGGGGGACAAGAACAGTACTTC. As protein: CASSLGGQEQYF.

Here the CDR3 DNA reads TGTGCCAGTAGGAACTTCCGGGACAGGCAGTATTTT. Amino acids: CASRNFRDRQYF. The V gene is TRBV19, the J gene TRBJ2-3; 7 bases map to TRBD1. The germline V gene encodes CDR1 LNHDA and CDR2 SQIVND (reference sequence). The CDR3 totals 12 residues. V dropped 6 bases and J dropped 11; count of bases not matched to a gene: 8.

This chain uses TRBV15 with TRBJ2-3; no firm D call. Trimming cost V 3 bases and J 2 bases, with 15 bases left between them. The germline V gene has CDR1 LNHNV and CDR2 YYDKDF (reference sequence). The length of the CDR3 is 16 residues. The CDR3 spells CATSSFAVLPTDTQYF. The CDR3, as DNA: TGTGCCACCAGCAGTTTTGCGGTTCTACCCACAGATACGCAGTATTTT.

This clonotype has a handful of counts. This chain uses TRBV18 with TRBJ2-1; 13 nucleotides align to TRBD2. V was clipped by 0 bases and J by 11 bases; unmatched bases: 1. Germline CDR1 and CDR2: KGHSH and LQKENI. This CDR3 has 14 amino acids. The CDR3 loop reads CASSPPGLAGKQFF. The CDR3 nucleotides read TGTGCCAGCTCACCACCGGGACTAGCGGGGAAGCAGTTCTTC.

This rearrangement joins TRBV10-2 to TRBJ2-5; 10 nucleotides line up with TRBD2. V trimming: 3 bases; J trimming: 1 base; junction bases outside the gene matches: 2. CDR3 length: 15 amino acids. Germline CDR1 is WSHSY and CDR2 is SAAADI. The CDR3 here is CASSELAGPQETQYF. The CDR3, as DNA: TGCGCCAGCAGTGAACTAGCGGGGCCCCAAGAGACCCAGTACTTC.

This chain connects TRBV15 to TRBJ1-1, with D perhaps matching TRBD1 (5 bases). CDR1 is LNHNV and CDR2 is YYDKDF in the germline V gene (reference sequence). This CDR3 contains 12 residues. V gave up 5 bases and J gave up 6 bases, with 10 bases separating them. The CDR3 DNA sequence: TGTGCCACCAGCCCGATGGGGGCTGAAGCTTTCTTT. This sequence encodes CATSPMGAEAFF.

Only a few counts were recorded for this clonotype. The rearrangement uses TRBV2 and TRBJ2-1; no firm D call. The CDR3 loop spans 11 amino acids. Between the trimmed V and J ends, which lost 6 bases and 5 bases, there was a span of 5 bases. Germline-derived CDR1 and CDR2 are SNHLY and FYNNEI. The CDR3 DNA reads TGTGCCAGCAGGGCCCACAATGAGCAGTTCTTC. It translates to CASRAHNEQFF.

This clonotype has at least ten counts. The CDR3 sequence is CASGYNEQFF. CDR3 DNA sequence: TGTGCCAGCGGATACAATGAGCAGTTCTTC. V is TRBV12-3 or TRBV12-4 and J is TRBJ2-1; D call uncertain. The V gene lost 8 bases and the J gene lost 4 bases, with 3 bases spanning the gap. This CDR3 contains 10 residues.

The chain recombines TRBV4-2 with TRBJ1-2; 9 bases match TRBD1. CDR1 and CDR2 (germline): LGHNA, YNFKEQ. V was clipped by 3 bases and J by 5 bases; unmatched bases: 7. CDR3 length: 15 amino acids. Here the CDR3 reads CASSHPGQGAYGYTF. In DNA, the CDR3 is TGTGCCAGCAGCCATCCGGGACAGGGTGCTTATGGCTACACCTTC.

The gene calls are TRBV7-2 and TRBJ2-1, with 8 bases identical to TRBD2. CDR3 length: 16 amino acids. Germline CDR1 and CDR2: SGHTA and FQGNSA. V gave up 2 bases and J gave up 9 bases; unmatched junction bases: 12. CDR3 protein: CASSLRSGTSFSEQFF. The CDR3 nucleotides are TGTGCCAGCAGCTTACGGAGCGGGACTAGTTTTAGTGAGCAGTTCTTC.

The genes are TRBV4-2 and TRBJ2-7; 12 positions match TRBD2. The CDR3 is made up of 15 amino acids. From germline, CDR1 is LGHNA and CDR2 YNFKEQ. The V gene end was trimmed by 3 bases and the J gene end by 2 bases; junction bases not matched to a gene: 2. The CDR3 sequence: CASSQTSGGPYEQYF. The CDR3 bases are TGTGCCAGCAGCCAGACTAGCGGGGGCCCCTACGAGCAGTACTTC.

Ten or more counts support this clonotype. The rearrangement links TRBV7-2 to TRBJ2-5; 7 bases are shared with TRBD2. The CDR3 runs to 16 residues. The trim removed 5 bases at V and 5 bases at J, leaving 14 bases unmatched. Germline V lookup: CDR1 SGHTA, CDR2 FQGNSA. The CDR3 DNA sequence: TGTGCCAGCAGCCGTTCCCGGACTAGTATCATTGAGACCCAGTACTTC. Residues: CASSRSRTSIIETQYF.

This clonotype has at least ten counts. V usage is TRBV12-3 or TRBV12-4 and J usage is TRBJ1-6; D remains ambiguous. With 6 bases removed from V and 16 bases from J, the gap between germline ends came to 22 bases. The CDR3 loop spans 14 amino acids. The CDR3 DNA reads as TGTGCCAGCAGCGCCCTCCTCGGCCGTCCTCTACTCCACTTT. Translation gives CASSALLGRPLLHF.

The V and J genes are TRBV5-1 and TRBJ2-7; 7 bases agree with TRBD2. The V gene end was trimmed by 0 bases and the J gene end by 3 bases; junction bases not matched to a gene: 6. The CDR3 runs to 15 residues. Germline values: CDR1 SGHRS, CDR2 YFSETQ. The CDR3 nucleotides are TGCGCCAGCAGCTTGGAAGGCGGGGGAGGCTACGAGCAGTACTTC. Encoded protein: CASSLEGGGGYEQYF.

The genes are TRBV29-1 and TRBJ2-3, with a weak D call TRBD2 (7 bases). V was cut by 6 bases and J by 2 bases, with 15 bases left in between. This CDR3 spans 14 amino acids. CDR1 and CDR2 from the germline V gene are SQVTM and ANQGSEA. CDR3 residues: CSVGGHLHTDTQYF. The CDR3 DNA is TGCAGCGTCGGGGGGCATTTACACACAGATACGCAGTATTTT.

This clonotype appeared a few times. The rearrangement uses TRBV2 and TRBJ2-2, with D possibly being TRBD1 or TRBD2 (5 bases each). This CDR3 region has 14 residues. Trimming stripped 4 bases from V and 4 bases from J, with 10 bases between. CDR1 is SNHLY and CDR2 is FYNNEI in the germline V gene. CDR3 nucleotide sequence: TGTGCCAGCAGTGGCCCTGGGGGCACCGGGGAGCTGTTTTTT. Residues: CASSGPGGTGELFF.

The sample holds a few counts of this clonotype. The chain has TRBV15 and TRBJ2-7, with 8 bases fitting TRBD2. The germline V gene has CDR1 LNHNV and CDR2 YYDKDF (reference sequence). The CDR3 loop spans 15 amino acids. The junction had 5 bases not matched to a gene; V was cut back by 0 bases and J by 4 bases. The CDR3 region is CATSRDFRGGYEQYF. The DNA for the CDR3 is TGTGCCACCAGCAGAGATTTCCGGGGGGGGTACGAGCAGTACTTC. Variable domain in full (rest from reference TRBV15 and TRBJ2-7): DAMVIQNPRYQVTQFGKPVTLSCSQTLNHNVMYWYQQKSSQAPKLLFHYYDKDFNNEADTPDNFQSRRPNTSFCFLDIRSPGLGDTAMYLCATSRDFRGGYEQYFGPGTRLTVT.

The gene calls are TRBV10-1 and TRBJ2-2; D call uncertain. The CDR3 is made up of 14 amino acids. Trimming pared 0 bases from V and 4 bases from J, leaving 6 bases between. Germline values: CDR1 WNHNN, CDR2 SYGVQD (reference sequence). The CDR3 DNA is TGCGCCAGCAGTGAGTCCGTAGGCACCGGGGAGCTGTTTTTT. It is translated as CASSESVGTGELFF.

The chain is built from TRBV30 and TRBJ2-6; D gene uncertain. The CDR3 is made up of 14 amino acids. V gave up 5 bases and J gave up 4 bases, with 12 bases separating them. CDR1 is GTSNPN and CDR2 is SVGIG in the germline V gene (reference sequence). In DNA, the CDR3 is TGTGCCTGGGATTTCAGTAACGGGGCCAACGTCCTGACTTTC. The encoded protein is CAWDFSNGANVLTF.

The gene calls are TRBV2 and TRBJ1-5, with D tentatively TRBD1 (5 bases). V was clipped by 2 bases and J by 0 bases, with 11 bases between them. The CDR3 is 16 amino acids. Looked up from germline, CDR1 is SNHLY and CDR2 is FYNNEI. The CDR3 reads CASSERRQTSNQPQHF. The CDR3, as DNA: TGTGCCAGCAGTGAACGCCGACAGACTAGCAATCAGCCCCAGCATTTT.